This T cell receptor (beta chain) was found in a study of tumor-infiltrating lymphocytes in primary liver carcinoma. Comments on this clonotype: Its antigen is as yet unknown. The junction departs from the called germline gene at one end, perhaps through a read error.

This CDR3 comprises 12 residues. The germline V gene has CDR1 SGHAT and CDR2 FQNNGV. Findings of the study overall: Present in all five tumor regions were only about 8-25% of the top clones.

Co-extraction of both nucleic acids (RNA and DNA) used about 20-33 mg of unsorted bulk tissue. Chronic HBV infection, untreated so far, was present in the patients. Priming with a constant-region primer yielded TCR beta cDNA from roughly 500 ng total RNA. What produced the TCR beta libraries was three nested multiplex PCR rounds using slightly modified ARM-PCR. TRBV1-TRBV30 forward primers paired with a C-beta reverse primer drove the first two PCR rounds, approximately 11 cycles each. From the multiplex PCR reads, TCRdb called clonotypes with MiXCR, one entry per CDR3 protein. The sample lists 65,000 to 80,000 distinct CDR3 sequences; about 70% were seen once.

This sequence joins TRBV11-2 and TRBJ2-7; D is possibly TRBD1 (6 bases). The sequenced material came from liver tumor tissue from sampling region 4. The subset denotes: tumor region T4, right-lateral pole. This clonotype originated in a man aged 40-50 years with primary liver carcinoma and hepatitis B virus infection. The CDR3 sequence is CVSSPGGYEQYF. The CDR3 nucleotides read TGTGTCAGCAGCCCTGGGGGCTATGAGCAGTACTTC.